These T cell receptor beta chains were read from a single sample in a study of shared clonotypes between healthy human individuals. Libraries were prepared by immunoSEQ multiplex PCR; TCRdb keeps only in-frame clonotypes and omits some of them. The sample has about 600,000 clones; 95% to 98% are singletons. The source material was naive CD4+ T cells sorted from blood. The receptor set was obtained from a woman in her 30s in good health. The CDR3 runs from the conserved cysteine through the conserved F or W. The D gene is left open where the match is weak. Size is omitted from some rows. Given values are once, few, many or a class for expanded clones.

j_gene	v_gene	abundance	d_gene	CDR3nt	CDR3aa
TRBJ2-7	TRBV28	NA	NA	TGTGCCAGCAGTTTATTCTCCGCGGGATTCAAGAACGAGCAGTACTTC	CASSLFSAGFKNEQYF
TRBJ2-7	TRBV28	NA	NA	TGTGCCAGCAGTTTATGGGGGGAGTTATACGAGCAGTACTTC	CASSLWGELYEQYF
TRBJ1-5	TRBV28	NA	TRBD1	TGTGCCAGCAGTGCGGGACAGGGGGCGGATCAGCCCCAGCATTTT	CASSAGQGADQPQHF
TRBJ2-5	TRBV6-1	NA	TRBD2	TGTGCCAGCAGACGGGGGACTAGCAGCCAAGAGACCCAGTACTTC	CASRRGTSSQETQYF
TRBJ2-7	TRBV28	NA	TRBD2	TGTGCCAGTCAGCCAGCGGGAGTCTACGAGCAGTACTTC	CASQPAGVYEQYF
TRBJ1-2	TRBV10-2	few	NA	TGCGCCAGCAGGCTCGCTGAAGGTTACGGAAGCACCTTC	CASRLAEGYGSTF
TRBJ1-1	TRBV30	few	TRBD1	TGTGCCTGGAGATACAGGGACAGGAGCACTGAAGCTTTCTTT	CAWRYRDRSTEAFF
TRBJ1-6	TRBV4-1	NA	NA	TGCGCCAGCAGCCAAGCCGGGGTTTCACCCCTCCACTTT	CASSQAGVSPLHF
TRBJ2-5	TRBV2	NA	TRBD2	TGTGCCAGCACGGCGGGAGGGGGTCAAGAGACCCAGTACTTC	CASTAGGGQETQYF
TRBJ1-1	TRBV6-5	NA	NA	TGTGCCAGCAGCTTCGGGACTCGGGGCACTGAAGCTTTCTTT	CASSFGTRGTEAFF
TRBJ1-2	TRBV7-8	NA	TRBD1	TGTGCCAGCAGTTCTACAGGGGTCGACTATGGCTACACCTTC	CASSSTGVDYGYTF
TRBJ2-2	TRBV27	NA	TRBD2	TGTGCCAGCAGTTCCCGGGGCAGCGGGATGATCACCGGGGAGCTGTTTTTT	CASSSRGSGMITGELFF
TRBJ1-3	TRBV21-1	NA	NA	TGTGCCAGCAGCAAAGAAGGGGCTGAGAGCTCTGGAAACACCATATATTTT	CASSKEGAESSGNTIYF
TRBJ2-7	TRBV5-3	NA	TRBD2	TGTGCCAGAAGCCCTTTGAGCGGGAGGTTTCCCTACGAGCAGTACTTC	CARSPLSGRFPYEQYF
TRBJ1-3	TRBV11-1	NA	NA	TGTGCCAGCAGTCCCGACAGGTCTTCTGGAAACACCATATATTTT	CASSPDRSSGNTIYF
TRBJ1-2	TRBV5-1	NA	TRBD1	TGCGCCAGCAGCGAGGAGACAGGGTCCTATGGCTACACCTTC	CASSEETGSYGYTF
TRBJ1-5	TRBV7-8	NA	NA	TGTGCCAGCAGCCTACAGGTATATAGCAATCAGCCCCAGCATTTT	CASSLQVYSNQPQHF
TRBJ2-3	TRBV7-9	NA	NA	TGTGCCAGCAGCTTAATGGGACCTACAGCGACGGGTACGCAGTATTTT	CASSLMGPTATGTQYF
TRBJ1-1	TRBV11-2	NA	TRBD1	TGTGCCAGCAGCTTAGACAGGGGGTCTGAAGCTTTCTTT	CASSLDRGSEAFF
TRBJ2-3	TRBV2	NA	NA	TGTGCCAGCAGAGACGCAAAGGCGCGAGGTAGGACAGATACGCAGTATTTT	CASRDAKARGRTDTQYF
TRBJ2-7	TRBV19	once	NA	TGTGCCAGTAGTATCCGGGGAGAGAGTGACTACGAGCAGTACTTC	CASSIRGESDYEQYF
TRBJ2-2	TRBV7-9	NA	TRBD1	TGTGCCAGCAGCTCGACAGGGGCCGGGGAGCTGTTTTTT	CASSSTGAGELFF